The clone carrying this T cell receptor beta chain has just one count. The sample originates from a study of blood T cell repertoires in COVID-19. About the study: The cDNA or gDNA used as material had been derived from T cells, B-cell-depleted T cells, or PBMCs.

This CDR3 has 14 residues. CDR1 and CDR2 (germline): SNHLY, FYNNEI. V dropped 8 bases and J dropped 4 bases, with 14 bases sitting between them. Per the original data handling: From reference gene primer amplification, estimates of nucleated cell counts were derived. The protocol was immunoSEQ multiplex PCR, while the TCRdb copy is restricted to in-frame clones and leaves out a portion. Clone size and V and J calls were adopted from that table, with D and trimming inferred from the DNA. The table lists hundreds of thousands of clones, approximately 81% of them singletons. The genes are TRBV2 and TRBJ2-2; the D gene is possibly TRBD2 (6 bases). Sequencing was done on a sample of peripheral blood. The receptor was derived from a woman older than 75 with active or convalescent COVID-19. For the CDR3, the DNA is TGTGCCAGCGGAGGGGCGGGGACCACCGGGGAGCTGTTTTTT. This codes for CASGGAGTTGELFF.